Each of the 25 T cell receptor beta chains below was sequenced from the same sample in a study of T cell repertoires in cytomegalovirus infection. TCRdb processed the reads anew with MiXCR; each CDR3 protein has one entry. The sample holds about 680,000 distinct CDR3 sequences, approximately 24% seen once. What was sequenced was CD8+ T cells from PBMCs. These receptors all stem from a human donor in good health (CMV status not recorded). Some clones in this sample may be carry-over from other donors' samples.

With regard to this clonotype: A much larger clonotype is one base distant, so this may be a read error. The chain is built from TRBV29-1 and TRBJ2-2; TRBD2 aligns across 9 bases. CDR3 length: 15 amino acids. The germline V gene has CDR1 SQVTM and CDR2 ANQGSEA. The CDR3 region has the DNA TGCCGCGTTGAGCCGGCTAGCGGGGATACCGGGGAGCTGTTTTTT. The encoded protein is CRVEPASGDTGELFF.

The sample holds a few counts of this clonotype. This chain connects TRBV6-2 or TRBV6-3 to TRBJ2-7; 7 bases match TRBD2. Germline CDR1 and CDR2: MNHEY and SVGEGT. V shed 0 bases and J 1 base; nucleotides not matched to a gene: 3. The CDR3 consists of 15 residues. The chain's CDR3 is CASSYSRERSYEQYV. The DNA for the CDR3 is TGTGCCAGCAGTTACTCGCGGGAGAGATCCTACGAGCAGTACGTC.

This clonotype was observed many times. J is TRBJ1-4 and V is TRBV7-9; D is uncertain. This CDR3 contains 16 residues. V lost 2 bases and J lost 0, with 10 bases in between. Germline V gene lookup returns CDR1 SEHNR and CDR2 FQNEAQ (reference sequence). CDR3 in amino acids: CASSLYEQSTNEKLFF. The CDR3 DNA sequence: TGTGCCAGCAGCTTATACGAACAGTCAACTAATGAAAAACTGTTTTTT.

The chain couples TRBV5-6 to TRBJ2-2, with 9 nucleotides matching TRBD1. Germline lookup yields CDR1 SGHDT and CDR2 YYEEEE. V gave up 0 bases and J gave up 1 base; unmatched junction bases: 4. CDR3 size: 17 residues. The CDR3 nucleotides read TGTGCCAGCAGCTTGGCTAGGACAGGGGAGAACACCGGGGAGCTGTTTTTT. Translated: CASSLARTGENTGELFF.

Ten or more counts support this clonotype. J is TRBJ2-2 and V is TRBV12-3 or TRBV12-4, with TRBD2 as a possible D gene (6 bases). This CDR3 has 16 amino acids. The V gene lost 4 bases and the J gene lost 6 bases, with 18 bases spanning the gap. CDR3 DNA sequence: TGTGCCAGCAGTTCCTGGGTTCTCAGGGAGGCCGGGGAGCTGTTTTTT. Translating gives CASSSWVLREAGELFF.

This clonotype occurred once. The rearrangement uses TRBV6-2 or TRBV6-3 and TRBJ2-7; 11 nucleotides agree with TRBD2. V lost 6 bases and J lost 2; bases outside the gene matches: 9. Germline-derived CDR1 and CDR2 are MNHEY and SVGEGT. CDR3 length equals 16 residues. The CDR3 region is CASSILASGGPYEQYV. The CDR3 DNA reads as TGTGCCAGCAGCATCCTGGCTAGCGGGGGGCCCTACGAGCAGTACGTC.

The J gene is TRBJ1-2, the V gene TRBV7-9; TRBD1 is a possible D gene (5 bases). Germline V lookup: CDR1 SEHNR, CDR2 FQNEAQ (reference sequence). The CDR3 sequence is 16 residues long. V dropped 3 bases and J dropped 5 bases, with 19 bases sitting between them. Written as DNA, the CDR3 is TGTGCCAGCAGCTTTTTTCCGGATTCGACAGTGTATGGCTACACCTTC. It specifies CASSFFPDSTVYGYTF.

The V gene is TRBV12-3 or TRBV12-4, the J gene TRBJ2-5, with D perhaps matching TRBD1 (6 bases). Between the trimmed V and J ends, which lost 3 bases and 2 bases, there was a span of 13 bases. This CDR3 has 15 amino acids. The CDR3 nucleotides read TGTGCCAGCAGTTTGATGGGGGCGCAACAAGAGACCCAGTACTTC. Translating it yields CASSLMGAQQETQYF.

This clonotype was counted a few times. The chain combines TRBV14 with TRBJ2-1, with 8 bases that match TRBD2. V lost 1 base to trimming and J lost 10 bases; unmatched junction nucleotides: 9. The CDR3 is 15 residues long. The germline V gene encodes CDR1 SGHDN and CDR2 FVKESK. The CDR3, as DNA: TGTGCCAGCAGCCAAGTAGACGGGGGGGCAAGCGAGCAGTTCTTC. This translates into CASSQVDGGASEQFF. Full variable domain (remainder filled in from reference TRBV14 and TRBJ2-1): EAGVTQFPSHSVIEKGQTVTLRCDPISGHDNLYWYRRVMGKEIKFLLHFVKESKQDESGMPNNRFLAERTGGTYSTLKVQPAELEDSGVYFCASSQVDGGASEQFFGPGTRLTVL.

The chain joins TRBV5-1 to TRBJ1-1; D perhaps matches TRBD1 (5 bases). Trimming left V 0 bases short and J 8 bases short, with 17 bases between. The CDR3 extends over 15 amino acids. Germline V gene data show CDR1 as SGHRS and CDR2 as YFSETQ. As DNA, the CDR3 is TGCGCCAGCAGCTTGGATCAGGGAACGTCCCGAGAAGCTTTCTTT. Encoded protein: CASSLDQGTSREAFF.

This clonotype has a handful of counts. CDR3 in amino acids: CASSLGWGGSQPQHF. In DNA, the CDR3 is TGCGCCAGCAGCTTGGGATGGGGGGGAAGCCAGCCCCAGCATTTT. The chain uses TRBV5-1 and TRBJ1-5; possibly TRBD1 for D (5 bases). CDR1 is SGHRS, CDR2 YFSETQ, per germline. Trimming took 0 bases from V and 7 from J, leaving 14 bases between them. The CDR3 runs to 15 residues.

The V call is TRBV10-3, the J call TRBJ2-7; D unresolved. Germline V gene sequence: CDR1 ENHRY, CDR2 SYGVKD. V shed 0 bases and J shed 6 bases, with 9 bases lying between them. The CDR3 is made up of 13 amino acids. Here the CDR3 reads CAISESGIGEQYV. CDR3 sequence (DNA): TGTGCCATCAGTGAGTCGGGCATCGGCGAGCAGTACGTC.

CDR3 sequence reads: CASSHAGHTEAFF. As DNA, the CDR3 is TGCGCCAGCAGCCATGCAGGGCACACTGAAGCTTTCTTT. The chain carries TRBV4-1 and TRBJ1-1; weak D call: TRBD1 (5 bases). The CDR3 length is 13 residues. The V and J ends lost 3 bases and 3 bases respectively, with 8 bases between them. Germline V gene data show CDR1 as MGHRA and CDR2 as YSYEKL.

This clonotype came up a few times. This chain connects TRBV14 to TRBJ2-7; D is unresolved. The germline gives CDR1 SGHDN, CDR2 FVKESK. The CDR3 spans 13 residues. The V end was cut by 3 bases, the J end by 7 bases, with 13 bases between. CDR3 residues: CASSQGILGEQYV. CDR3 DNA: TGTGCCAGCAGCCAGGGGATTCTGGGGGAGCAGTACGTC.

J is TRBJ2-6 and V is TRBV9; 7 nucleotides line up with TRBD1. Germline CDR1 reads SGDLS; CDR2 reads YYNGEE. The J segment lost 4 bases and the V segment lost 0 bases, leaving 10 bases of the junction unmatched. This CDR3 contains 18 residues. The CDR3 reads CASSVGDGTARGANVLTF. CDR3 nucleotide sequence: TGTGCCAGCAGCGTAGGCGATGGGACAGCGCGCGGGGCCAACGTCCTGACTTTC.

This clonotype was recorded many times. The rearrangement links TRBV12-3 or TRBV12-4 to TRBJ2-2, with D perhaps TRBD1 (5 bases). This CDR3 region has 14 residues. With 6 bases removed from V and 1 base from J, the gap between germline ends came to 9 bases. This chain's CDR3 is CASSGTGNTGELFF. In nucleotides, the CDR3 is TGTGCCAGCAGCGGCACAGGGAACACCGGGGAGCTGTTTTTT.

This clonotype was detected ten times or more. V is TRBV6-1 and J is TRBJ2-1; TRBD1 agrees at 7 bases. The length of the CDR3 is 15 residues. V was clipped by 6 bases and J by 3 bases; unmatched bases: 8. Looked up from germline, CDR1 is MNHNS and CDR2 is SASEGT. The CDR3 DNA sequence: TGTGCCAGCAGCTTTACCGGGACAGACTACAATGAGCAGTTCTTC. As protein: CASSFTGTDYNEQFF.

In its sample, this clonotype was seen many times. This chain joins TRBV7-2 and TRBJ1-5; D perhaps matches TRBD1 (6 bases). The CDR3 loop spans 16 amino acids. The germline V gene has CDR1 SGHTA and CDR2 FQGNSA. V lost 4 bases, J lost 2 bases, and 15 bases lay in between. CDR3 amino acids: CASSSEGTYGNQPQHF. The CDR3 region has the DNA TGTGCCAGCAGCTCTGAGGGGACATATGGCAATCAGCCCCAGCATTTT.

Note on this clonotype: One junction end does not reproduce the germline sequence, and a read error may be involved. The chain carries TRBV12-3 or TRBV12-4 and TRBJ2-5; D is uncertain. The CDR3 is 12 amino acids. CDR3 bases: TGTGCCAACAGTCCGGACCGAGAGACCCAGTACTTC. It encodes CANSPDRETQYF.

This clonotype turned up a few times. The J gene is TRBJ2-5, the V gene TRBV28; weak D call: TRBD2 (6 bases). The CDR3 is 15 residues long. The V gene lost 5 bases and the J gene lost 5 bases, with 18 bases spanning the gap. Germline V gene data show CDR1 as MDHEN and CDR2 as SYDVKM. The CDR3 loop reads CASSRGQARGETQYF. The CDR3 nucleotides read TGTGCCAGCAGTCGAGGGCAGGCCCGGGGGGAGACCCAGTACTTC.

The chain is built from TRBV15 and TRBJ1-1, with D uncertain. The CDR3 runs to 13 residues. The V end was cut by 4 bases, the J end by 1 base, with 7 bases between. The germline CDR1 and CDR2 sequences are LNHNV and YYDKDF (reference sequence). DNA of the CDR3: TGTGCCACCAGCACGTGGGGGAACACTGAAGCTTTCTTT. It translates to CATSTWGNTEAFF.

This clonotype was seen only a few times. The V gene is TRBV7-9, the J gene TRBJ1-1, with D unclear. CDR3 length: 13 amino acids. V lost 5 bases, J lost 1 base, and 8 bases lay in between. Germline assignment: CDR1 SEHNR and CDR2 FQNEAQ (reference sequence). DNA for the CDR3: TGTGCCAGCAGCGGTAGGGCGAACACTGAAGCTTTCTTT. Its protein product is CASSGRANTEAFF.

This clonotype occurred a few times. This chain joins TRBV6-5 and TRBJ2-1, with TRBD1 as a possible D gene (6 bases). This CDR3 contains 14 residues. V was shortened by 0 bases and J by 7 bases, with 10 bases between the two germline ends. The germline V gene encodes CDR1 MNHEY and CDR2 SVGAGI. Here the CDR3 reads CASSYSSRGNEQFF. CDR3 bases: TGTGCCAGCAGTTACTCGAGTAGGGGGAATGAGCAGTTCTTC.

This clonotype showed up just a few times. This sequence joins TRBV5-5 and TRBJ2-5; 8 bases fit TRBD1. In germline, CDR1 is SGHKS, CDR2 YYEKEE (reference sequence). The CDR3 loop spans 16 amino acids. Trimming cost V 0 bases and J 4 bases; bases outside gene matches: 8. The CDR3 nucleotides are TGTGCCAGCAGCTTGGGGGGACAGGTTCCGCGAGAGACCCAGTACTTC. Translation gives CASSLGGQVPRETQYF.

This clonotype appeared a few times. The V gene is TRBV6-5, the J gene TRBJ2-1; maybe TRBD1 (6 bases). The CDR3 runs 15 residues. Germline V CDR1 and CDR2: MNHEY, SVGAGI. Trimming cost V 6 bases and J 4 bases, with 16 bases left between them. As DNA, the CDR3 is TGTGCCAGCAGGACGACACCCGGACAGTACAATGAGCAGTTCTTC. Its protein is CASRTTPGQYNEQFF.